Here is one T cell receptor (beta chain) with its context. Other nucleotide sequences in the sample specify the same CDR3. Profiled with immunoSEQ multiplex PCR; TCRdb holds only in-frame clones, not every one. The sample yields 25,000 to 35,000 clones, roughly 84% seen once. The data stem from a study of OX40 agonist ivuxolimab in advanced cancers. Study-wide context: A mean age of around 66 years, range about 23 to 80, was recorded, and over 65% were male.

V lost 0 bases and J lost 4; bases outside the gene matches: 4. CDR1 is SGHRS and CDR2 is YFSETQ in the germline V gene. The CDR3 sequence is 15 residues long. The specimen comprised CD4+ or CD8+ T cells sorted from blood, sampled in a trial of the OX40 agonist ivuxolimab. The genes are TRBV5-1 and TRBJ2-1; 7 bases fit TRBD2. The TCR comes from an adult with an advanced solid tumor such as melanoma, head and neck, liver or kidney cancer. The CDR3 DNA is TGCGCCAGCAGCTTGGGTCTAGCGGAATACAATGAGCAGTTCTTC. Its translation: CASSLGLAEYNEQFF.